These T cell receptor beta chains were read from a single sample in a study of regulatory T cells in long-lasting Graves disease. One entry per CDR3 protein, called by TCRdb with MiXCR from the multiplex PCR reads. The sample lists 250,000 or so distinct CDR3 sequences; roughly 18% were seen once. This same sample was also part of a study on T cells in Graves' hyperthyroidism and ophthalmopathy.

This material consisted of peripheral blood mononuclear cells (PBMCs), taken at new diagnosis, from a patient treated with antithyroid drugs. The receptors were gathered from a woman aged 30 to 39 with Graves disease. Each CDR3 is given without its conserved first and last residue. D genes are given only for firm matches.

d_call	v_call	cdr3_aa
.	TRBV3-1	ASSQDPGRSTDTQY
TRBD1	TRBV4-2	ASSSFPAGGEAF
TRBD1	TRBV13	ASSLRTGSSYEQY
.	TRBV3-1	ASTPTGSPSPLH
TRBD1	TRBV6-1	ASSPGTGTTIEAF
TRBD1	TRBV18	ATTGGTHGEQF
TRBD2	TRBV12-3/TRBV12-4	ASSQRVGGGEHYEQY
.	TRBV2	ASLPGRVNTGELF
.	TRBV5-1	ASSLEAGQEDTQY
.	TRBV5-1	ASSSTGPLSTDTQY
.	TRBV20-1	SARDGGLSNTGELF
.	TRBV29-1	SVVSGYEQY